This T cell receptor beta chain was sequenced during a study of cytomegalovirus exposure and HLA in healthy donors. The study's findings and limits: Per a later analysis, HLA-associated TCR beta chains showed more clonal expansion than other, equally common TCR beta chains.

Concerning this clone itself: What it recognizes is unknown.

The CDR3 totals 16 residues. The PCR employed 60 Vbeta primers together with 13 Jbeta primers. Sequencing used immunoSEQ multiplex PCR; TCRdb keeps in-frame clones, though not all of them. The sample contains about 160,000 clones, roughly two thirds of which appear only once. The sample taken for sequencing was PBMCs. V usage is TRBV12-2 and J usage is TRBJ1-2; the D call of TRBD1 is as the table states it, not checked on the DNA. TRBV12-2 is labeled a pseudogene. This sequence was found in a woman in her thirties in good health and CMV-seronegative. The CDR3 nucleotides read TGTGCAAGTCGCTTAGCGCTGGGACAGGGAGGGCATGGCTACACCTTC. It yields the protein CASRLALGQGGHGYTF.